A single sample gave rise to the 8 T cell receptor beta chains below, sequenced in a study of molecular identifiers for immune sequencing clone quantification. One entry per CDR3 protein, called by TCRdb with MiXCR from the PCR reads. The sample includes over 85,000 distinct CDR3 sequences, over 20% seen only once; the top ten take approximately 0.99%. The specimen was naive CD8+ T cells from blood, with Jurkat cell RNA spiked in. The subset here: FACS-sorted CD8+CD4-CCR7+CD45RA+ naive T cells. These receptors were collected from a human donor in good health. Some libraries in this study had Jurkat cell RNA spiked in.

As regards this clonotype: A read error may explain this, as a much larger clone is one base away. V is TRBV20-1 and J is TRBJ1-1; TRBD1 aligns across 10 bases. CDR3 length: 17 residues. Germline-derived CDR1 and CDR2 are DFQATT and SNEGSKA (reference sequence). DNA for the CDR3: TGCAGTGCTAGAGATCACTCGGACAGGGGGATAGACACTGGAGCTTTCTTT. Its translation: CSARDHSDRGIDTGAFF.

This clonotype was picked up a small number of times. The chain combines TRBV13 with TRBJ2-7, with 8 bases identical to TRBD1. The germline CDR1 and CDR2 sequences are PRHDT and FYEKMQ (reference sequence). CDR3 length: 13 amino acids. J lost 7 bases, V lost 8 bases, and 10 bases had no gene match. CDR3 nucleotide sequence: TGTGCCAGCGGGTCGCAGGGGGCTGGGGAGCAGTACTTC. This encodes CASGSQGAGEQYF.

This sequence joins TRBV12-3 or TRBV12-4 and TRBJ2-3, with D hard to call. CDR3 length equals 16 residues. With 5 bases removed from V and 0 bases from J, the gap between germline ends came to 15 bases. The CDR3 loop reads CASSPHSKLSTDTQYF. The CDR3 DNA is TGTGCCAGCAGTCCTCATTCCAAATTGAGCACAGATACGCAGTATTTT.

As concerns this clonotype: A much larger clonotype is one base distant, so this may be a read error. This chain links TRBV7-9 with TRBJ2-7; TRBD1 or TRBD2 may be the D gene (6 bases each). Germline loops: CDR1 SEHNR, CDR2 FQNEAQ (reference sequence). CDR3 length: 15 amino acids. Deletions cut 5 bases from V and 6 bases from J, with 20 bases between. The CDR3: CASSDGRGADREQYF. The CDR3, as DNA: TGTGCCAGCAGCGACGGTAGGGGGGCCGATCGCGAGCAGTACTTC.

This clonotype was picked up many times. This chain connects TRBV19 to TRBJ2-7; D may match TRBD1 or TRBD2 (5 bases each). This CDR3 contains 13 residues. V lost 3 bases, J lost 3 bases, and 9 bases lay in between. The germline CDR1 and CDR2 sequences are LNHDA and SQIVND (reference sequence). The CDR3 reads CASSIGTLYEQYF. In DNA form, the CDR3 reads TGTGCCAGTAGTATTGGGACCCTCTACGAGCAGTACTTC. Using reference TRBV19 and TRBJ2-7 for the parts outside the CDR3, the full variable domain is DGGITQSPKYLFRKEGQNVTLSCEQNLNHDAMYWYRQDPGQGLRLIYYSQIVNDFQKGDIAEGYSVSREKKESFPLTVTSAQKNPTAFYLCASSIGTLYEQYFGPGTRLTVT.

The chain links TRBV7-2 to TRBJ2-7; D remains ambiguous. V was trimmed by 2 bases and J by 2 bases, leaving 7 bases between them. The CDR3 spans 13 residues. The germline gives CDR1 SGHTA, CDR2 FQGNSA. In DNA form, the CDR3 reads TGTGCCAGCAGCTTAAACACTGCCTACGAGCAGTACTTC. Protein: CASSLNTAYEQYF.

This clonotype was counted between two and nine times. An end of the junction does not agree with germline; a read error may underlie this. CDR3 loop: CASSRDYGELSF. DNA for the CDR3: TGTGCCAGCAGTAGGGATTACGGGGAGCTGTCTTTT. The genes are TRBV6-6 and TRBJ2-2, with a possible D match to TRBD2 (5 bases). The CDR3 runs 12 residues. Germline V gene data show CDR1 as MNHNY and CDR2 as SVGAGI (reference sequence).

This clonotype has a handful of counts. The chain has TRBV20-1 and TRBJ2-1; TRBD2 aligns across 9 bases. Trimming at V came to 0 bases and at J to 6 bases, leaving 6 bases not matched to a gene. Germline loops: CDR1 DFQATT, CDR2 SNEGSKA (reference sequence). CDR3 length: 15 amino acids. The CDR3 reads CSAREIAGVFNEQFF. Here the CDR3 DNA reads TGCAGTGCTAGAGAAATAGCGGGAGTCTTCAATGAGCAGTTCTTC.